This T cell receptor beta chain was documented in a study of cytomegalovirus exposure and HLA in healthy donors. Whole-study findings and limits: As confirmed in vitro, a few CMV-associated chains were specific for CMV antigens. Among TCR sequences, most were rare, though some public TCRs appeared in many donors. Presence/absence comparisons presumed near-even sequencing depth among donors.

Concerning this clone itself: The target antigen is unknown.

PCR used 60 Vbeta primers and 13 Jbeta primers. Clones were read by immunoSEQ multiplex PCR, and TCRdb kept only the in-frame ones, dropping some. The sample holds some 80,000 clones, approximately 65% seen once. This CDR3 has 13 amino acids. Germline V gene data show CDR1 as LNHDA and CDR2 as SQIVND (reference sequence). V dropped 5 bases and J dropped 4 bases, with 12 bases sitting between them. The V call is TRBV19, the J call TRBJ2-7; TRBD1 is a possible D gene (6 bases). The TCR was taken from a male donor in good health and CMV-seropositive. Sequencing was carried out using PBMCs. The CDR3 coding sequence is TGTGCCAGTAGTCCCGCAGGGGTTTACGAGCAGTACTTC. Its translation: CASSPAGVYEQYF.